These T cell receptor beta chains were read from a single sample in a study of blood T cell repertoires in COVID-19. Clones were read by immunoSEQ multiplex PCR, and TCRdb kept only the in-frame ones, dropping some. The table shows over 95,000 clones, with around 83% occurring only once. The sequenced sample was peripheral blood. Every receptor here comes from an older woman with COVID-19, enrolled during active disease. CDR3s include the opening cysteine and the closing phenylalanine or tryptophan. A D gene is named only where the DNA matches it firmly. Size tells how often a clone was seen (once, few, many) or the class of an expanded clone, and some rows leave it out.

>.|TRBV20-1|.|TRBJ2-7
TGCAGTGCTAGTAGTTCCCCCTGGGCAGGATTGTCCTACGAGCAGTACTTC
CSASSSPWAGLSYEQYF
>TRBD2|TRBV4-2|.|TRBJ2-1
TGTGCCAGCAGCTTCCTGACCCGGACTAGCGAGAATGAGCAGTTCTTC
CASSFLTRTSENEQFF
>.|TRBV5-1|few|TRBJ1-5
TGCGCCAGCAGCTTGGCTGGGGGCGGCCAGCCCCAGCATTTT
CASSLAGGGQPQHF
>TRBD2|TRBV19|.|TRBJ2-3
TGTGCCAGTACTAGCGGGGGGGCCAGAACAGATACGCAGTATTTT
CASTSGGARTDTQYF
>TRBD1|TRBV10-3|few|TRBJ2-7
TGTGCCATCAGTCTAACGTGGACAGGGGGCACCTACGAGCAGTACTTC
CAISLTWTGGTYEQYF
>.|TRBV11-2|.|TRBJ1-2
TGTGCCAGCAGCTTAAATCCGAACTATGGCTACACCTTC
CASSLNPNYGYTF
>.|TRBV4-1|.|TRBJ2-7
TGCGCCAGCAGCCAAGAAACCGGCAGGTCCTACGAGCAGTACTTC
CASSQETGRSYEQYF
>.|TRBV10-2|.|TRBJ1-4
TGCGCCAGCAGCCCCAGGGGTGCAACTAATGAAAAACTGTTTTTT
CASSPRGATNEKLFF
>TRBD2|TRBV5-6|.|TRBJ2-2
TGTGCCAGCAGCTTACCCTACCGGGGGGGCCTTCCCGGGGAGCTGTTTTTT
CASSLPYRGGLPGELFF
>.|TRBV10-3|.|TRBJ1-1
TGTGCCATCAGTTGGGACACAAACACTGAAGCTTTCTTT
CAISWDTNTEAFF
>.|TRBV6-5|.|TRBJ1-2
TGTGCCAGCAGTCAGATAGACCAGGGAAACTATGGCTACACCTTC
CASSQIDQGNYGYTF
>TRBD1|TRBV5-1|few|TRBJ1-5
TGCGCCAGCAGCTTAGACGGGACAGATCAGCCCCAGCATTTT
CASSLDGTDQPQHF
>.|TRBV2|.|TRBJ1-1
TGTGCCACCATATGGGGGGGGGAGTCGACTGAAGCTTTCTTT
CATIWGGESTEAFF
>TRBD1|TRBV5-1|.|TRBJ1-3
TGCGCCAGCAGCGGAAGGGACAGCGACCCTGGAAACACCATATATTTT
CASSGRDSDPGNTIYF
>.|TRBV4-3|.|TRBJ1-2
TGCGCCAGCAGCCAAGAGTTAGGCAGGGAGGGGTATGGCTACACCTTC
CASSQELGREGYGYTF
>TRBD1|TRBV6-5|.|TRBJ1-2
TGTGCCAGCAGTCCTCTTGAGACAGGGCCCTATGGCTACACCTTC
CASSPLETGPYGYTF